Listed below are T cell receptor beta chains from one sample, sequenced in a study of T cells after yellow fever vaccination. TCRdb fed the 5' RACE reads into MiXCR, producing one record per CDR3 protein. The sample lists approximately 240,000 distinct CDR3 sequences, about 3.9% occurring once. The material was PBMCs, obtained 15 days after the yellow fever booster vaccination. Every receptor here comes from a man between 18 and 35 years old who received the YFV17D yellow fever vaccine. Each CDR3 is given with its conserved first and last residue. D genes are given only for firm matches. The size entry gives how often the clone was seen (once, few, many) or a class if it is expanded.

clone size: many; CDR3 length: 15; D gene: TRBD1; V gene: TRBV9; J gene: TRBJ1-3; CDR3 protein: CASSALTGAGNTIYF; CDR3 DNA: TGTGCCAGCAGCGCCCTGACAGGGGCTGGAAACACCATATATTTT
clone size: few; CDR3 length: 18; D gene: TRBD2; V gene: TRBV5-1; J gene: TRBJ2-3; CDR3 protein: CASSFGGLAGGRMDTQYF; CDR3 DNA: TGCGCCAGCAGCTTTGGGGGCCTAGCGGGGGGGCGAATGGATACGCAGTATTTT
clone size: many; CDR3 length: 15; D gene: TRBD2; V gene: TRBV12-3/TRBV12-4; J gene: TRBJ2-1; CDR3 protein: CASILLAGGYNEQFF; CDR3 DNA: TGTGCCAGCATATTACTAGCGGGGGGGTACAATGAGCAGTTCTTC
clone size: many; CDR3 length: 14; D gene: NA; V gene: TRBV24-1; J gene: TRBJ2-1; CDR3 protein: CATSVKGTYNEQFF; CDR3 DNA: TGTGCCACCAGTGTTAAAGGGACCTACAATGAGCAGTTCTTC
clone size: many; CDR3 length: 14; D gene: NA; V gene: TRBV5-4; J gene: TRBJ2-7; CDR3 protein: CASSYPDSSYEQYF; CDR3 DNA: TGTGCCAGCAGCTACCCAGACAGCTCCTACGAGCAGTACTTC
clone size: many; CDR3 length: 14; D gene: NA; V gene: TRBV27; J gene: TRBJ1-3; CDR3 protein: CASSFSGSGNTIYF; CDR3 DNA: TGTGCCAGCAGTTTCTCCGGTTCTGGAAACACCATATATTTT
clone size: many; CDR3 length: 13; D gene: NA; V gene: TRBV20-1; J gene: TRBJ2-7; CDR3 protein: CSAMGWGLDEQYF; CDR3 DNA: TGCAGTGCTATGGGGTGGGGGCTGGACGAGCAGTACTTC
clone size: many; CDR3 length: 20; D gene: TRBD2; V gene: TRBV6-6; J gene: TRBJ2-7; CDR3 protein: CASSWARGGLTWIRDYEQYF; CDR3 DNA: TGTGCCAGCAGTTGGGCCCGCGGGGGGCTGACGTGGATTAGGGACTACGAGCAGTACTTC
clone size: many; CDR3 length: 15; D gene: TRBD1; V gene: TRBV4-1; J gene: TRBJ2-7; CDR3 protein: CASSQESQGAYEQYF; CDR3 DNA: TGCGCCAGCAGCCAAGAGTCCCAGGGGGCTTACGAGCAGTACTTC
clone size: many; CDR3 length: 13; D gene: NA; V gene: TRBV7-2; J gene: TRBJ1-6; CDR3 protein: CASSLPGDSPLHF; CDR3 DNA: TGTGCCAGCAGCTTGCCAGGGGATTCACCCCTCCACTTT
clone size: many; CDR3 length: 18; D gene: TRBD2; V gene: TRBV19; J gene: TRBJ2-3; CDR3 protein: CASTPGSGGPPSTDTQYF; CDR3 DNA: TGTGCCAGTACCCCGGGTAGCGGGGGCCCCCCGAGCACAGATACGCAGTATTTT
clone size: many; CDR3 length: 12; D gene: NA; V gene: TRBV7-3; J gene: TRBJ2-2; CDR3 protein: CASSASGGELFF; CDR3 DNA: TGTGCCAGCAGCGCGTCTGGCGGGGAGCTGTTTTTT
clone size: many; CDR3 length: 14; D gene: TRBD1; V gene: TRBV19; J gene: TRBJ2-5; CDR3 protein: CASRPRTGEETQYF; CDR3 DNA: TGTGCCAGTAGACCTAGGACAGGGGAAGAGACCCAGTACTTC
clone size: many; CDR3 length: 15; D gene: TRBD2; V gene: TRBV7-2; J gene: TRBJ2-7; CDR3 protein: CASSLDGTSGYEQYF; CDR3 DNA: TGTGCCAGCAGCCTCGACGGGACTAGCGGGTACGAGCAGTACTTC
clone size: many; CDR3 length: 15; D gene: NA; V gene: TRBV6-2/TRBV6-3; J gene: TRBJ2-5; CDR3 protein: CASRTRTRRGETQYF; CDR3 DNA: TGTGCCAGCAGAACAAGGACCAGAAGGGGAGAGACCCAGTACTTC
clone size: many; CDR3 length: 16; D gene: NA; V gene: TRBV7-2; J gene: TRBJ2-1; CDR3 protein: CASSLTWRGSYNEQFF; CDR3 DNA: TGTGCCAGCAGCTTAACGTGGAGGGGCTCCTACAATGAGCAGTTCTTC
clone size: many; CDR3 length: 14; D gene: NA; V gene: TRBV15; J gene: TRBJ2-5; CDR3 protein: CATSRDLGQETQYF; CDR3 DNA: TGTGCCACCAGCAGAGATTTGGGGCAAGAGACCCAGTACTTC
clone size: many; CDR3 length: 15; D gene: TRBD2; V gene: TRBV9; J gene: TRBJ2-3; CDR3 protein: CASSFSGLATDTQYF; CDR3 DNA: TGTGCCAGCAGCTTTTCGGGACTAGCGACAGATACGCAGTATTTT
clone size: many; CDR3 length: 14; D gene: NA; V gene: TRBV6-1; J gene: TRBJ1-2; CDR3 protein: CASSEGWEANGYTF; CDR3 DNA: TGTGCCAGCAGTGAGGGTTGGGAAGCGAATGGCTACACCTTC
clone size: many; CDR3 length: 14; D gene: NA; V gene: TRBV20-1; J gene: TRBJ1-4; CDR3 protein: CSARDGGGGEKLFF; CDR3 DNA: TGCAGTGCTAGAGATGGGGGGGGAGGTGAAAAACTGTTTTTT
clone size: many; CDR3 length: 15; D gene: NA; V gene: TRBV4-1; J gene: TRBJ1-5; CDR3 protein: CASTRTPNSNQPQHF; CDR3 DNA: TGCGCCAGCACCAGGACACCCAATAGCAATCAGCCCCAGCATTTT
clone size: many; CDR3 length: 16; D gene: TRBD2; V gene: TRBV20-1; J gene: TRBJ2-1; CDR3 protein: CSAPAAVAGGVNEQFF; CDR3 DNA: TGCAGTGCCCCCGCGGCGGTAGCGGGGGGAGTAAATGAGCAGTTCTTC
clone size: many; CDR3 length: 13; D gene: NA; V gene: TRBV7-2; J gene: TRBJ2-5; CDR3 protein: CASSSQGMETQYF; CDR3 DNA: TGTGCCAGCAGCTCCCAGGGGATGGAGACCCAGTACTTC
clone size: many; CDR3 length: 16; D gene: TRBD1; V gene: TRBV5-1; J gene: TRBJ1-1; CDR3 protein: CASSLQPDRVEAEAFF; CDR3 DNA: TGCGCCAGCAGCTTACAGCCGGACAGGGTCGAGGCTGAAGCTTTCTTT
clone size: many; CDR3 length: 15; D gene: NA; V gene: TRBV12-3/TRBV12-4; J gene: TRBJ1-1; CDR3 protein: CASSWLGGVPTEAFF; CDR3 DNA: TGTGCCAGCAGTTGGTTGGGGGGGGTCCCCACTGAAGCTTTCTTT
clone size: many; CDR3 length: 17; D gene: TRBD1; V gene: TRBV5-6; J gene: TRBJ1-5; CDR3 protein: CASSMHRGPPSNQPQHF; CDR3 DNA: TGTGCCAGCAGCATGCACAGGGGCCCCCCTAGCAATCAGCCCCAGCATTTT
clone size: many; CDR3 length: 14; D gene: TRBD1; V gene: TRBV10-3; J gene: TRBJ1-1; CDR3 protein: CAISRGAQNTEAFF; CDR3 DNA: TGTGCCATCAGCAGGGGGGCTCAGAACACTGAAGCTTTCTTT
clone size: many; CDR3 length: 13; D gene: TRBD1; V gene: TRBV20-1; J gene: TRBJ2-3; CDR3 protein: CRGEDRSTDTQYF; CDR3 DNA: TGCAGGGGAGAGGACAGGAGCACAGATACGCAGTATTTT
clone size: many; CDR3 length: 16; D gene: TRBD2; V gene: TRBV5-1; J gene: TRBJ2-1; CDR3 protein: CASSLAGTSGVNEQFF; CDR3 DNA: TGCGCCAGCAGCTTGGCCGGGACTAGCGGGGTAAATGAGCAGTTCTTC
clone size: many; CDR3 length: 15; D gene: TRBD1; V gene: TRBV19; J gene: TRBJ2-7; CDR3 protein: CASRIGTGGPYEQYF; CDR3 DNA: TGTGCCAGTAGGATCGGGACAGGGGGCCCCTACGAGCAGTACTTC
clone size: many; CDR3 length: 15; D gene: TRBD1; V gene: TRBV9; J gene: TRBJ1-1; CDR3 protein: CASSNRDREYTEAFF; CDR3 DNA: TGTGCCAGCAGCAACCGGGACAGGGAATACACTGAAGCTTTCTTT
clone size: many; CDR3 length: 16; D gene: NA; V gene: TRBV7-9; J gene: TRBJ2-1; CDR3 protein: CASSFASQSAYNEQFF; CDR3 DNA: TGTGCCAGCAGCTTTGCTTCACAGTCCGCCTACAATGAGCAGTTCTTC
clone size: many; CDR3 length: 15; D gene: TRBD1; V gene: TRBV5-1; J gene: TRBJ2-4; CDR3 protein: CASSLVAGGENIQYF; CDR3 DNA: TGCGCCAGCAGCTTGGTAGCAGGGGGAGAAAACATTCAGTACTTC
clone size: many; CDR3 length: 15; D gene: NA; V gene: TRBV7-2; J gene: TRBJ2-3; CDR3 protein: CASSLVGGEKDTQYF; CDR3 DNA: TGTGCCAGCAGCTTAGTCGGCGGGGAGAAGGATACGCAGTATTTT
clone size: many; CDR3 length: 13; D gene: NA; V gene: TRBV5-1; J gene: TRBJ2-3; CDR3 protein: CASCAKDTDTQYF; CDR3 DNA: TGCGCCAGCTGCGCAAAGGACACAGATACGCAGTATTTT
clone size: many; CDR3 length: 15; D gene: NA; V gene: TRBV20-1; J gene: TRBJ1-2; CDR3 protein: CSASATGRGRYGYTF; CDR3 DNA: TGCAGTGCTAGTGCCACAGGACGAGGGCGCTATGGCTACACCTTC
clone size: many; CDR3 length: 14; D gene: NA; V gene: TRBV5-4; J gene: TRBJ2-7; CDR3 protein: CASSLGDIPYEQYF; CDR3 DNA: TGTGCCAGCAGCTTGGGGGACATCCCCTACGAGCAGTACTTC
clone size: many; CDR3 length: 13; D gene: NA; V gene: TRBV6-2/TRBV6-3; J gene: TRBJ2-3; CDR3 protein: CASSLQGSDTQYF; CDR3 DNA: TGTGCCAGCAGTCTCCAGGGGTCGGATACGCAGTATTTT
clone size: many; CDR3 length: 14; D gene: TRBD2; V gene: TRBV29-1; J gene: TRBJ2-3; CDR3 protein: CSTDAGGGTDTQYF; CDR3 DNA: TGCAGCACGGATGCGGGGGGGGGCACAGATACGCAGTATTTT
clone size: many; CDR3 length: 15; D gene: NA; V gene: TRBV5-1; J gene: TRBJ1-2; CDR3 protein: CASSLEGQSGYGYTF; CDR3 DNA: TGCGCCAGCAGCTTGGAAGGCCAGTCAGGCTATGGCTACACCTTC
clone size: many; CDR3 length: 15; D gene: NA; V gene: TRBV18; J gene: TRBJ2-5; CDR3 protein: CASSLGFGAGETQYF; CDR3 DNA: TGTGCCAGCTCACTGGGATTTGGGGCCGGTGAGACCCAGTACTTC
clone size: many; CDR3 length: 13; D gene: NA; V gene: TRBV14; J gene: TRBJ1-2; CDR3 protein: CASSQDRSYGYTF; CDR3 DNA: TGTGCCAGCAGCCAAGACAGAAGCTATGGCTACACCTTC
clone size: many; CDR3 length: 13; D gene: NA; V gene: TRBV7-2; J gene: TRBJ1-6; CDR3 protein: CASSLRLHSPLHF; CDR3 DNA: TGTGCCAGCAGCTTAAGGCTCCATTCACCCCTCCACTTT